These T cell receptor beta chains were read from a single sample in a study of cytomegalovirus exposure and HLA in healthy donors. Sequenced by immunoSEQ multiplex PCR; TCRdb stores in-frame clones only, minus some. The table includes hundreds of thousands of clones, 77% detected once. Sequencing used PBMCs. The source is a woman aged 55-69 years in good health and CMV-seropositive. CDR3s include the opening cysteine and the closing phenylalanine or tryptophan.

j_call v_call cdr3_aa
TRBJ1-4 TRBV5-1 CASSVQQGPNEKLFF
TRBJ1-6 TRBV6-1 CASSWASPLHF
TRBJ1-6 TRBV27 CASGGDSPLHF
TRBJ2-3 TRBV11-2 CASSSLPRTAGVTQYF
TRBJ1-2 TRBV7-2 CASSLVGSQYGYTF
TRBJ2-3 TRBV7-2 CASSPGLAGGGGTDTQYF
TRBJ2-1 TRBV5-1 CASSFFGLAGGDEQFF
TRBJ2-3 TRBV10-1 CASSEFVAGTDTQYF
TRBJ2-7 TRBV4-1 CASSRSVGAGGSSSYEQYF
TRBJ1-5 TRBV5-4 CATSDRENQPQHF
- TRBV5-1 CASSWGTTGGYEQYF
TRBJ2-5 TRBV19 CASSIGQGSETQYF
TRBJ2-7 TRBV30 CAWRRAGRSYEQYF
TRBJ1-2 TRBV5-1 CASSSGTGGNYGYTF
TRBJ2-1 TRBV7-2 CASRPVNRGLNEQFF
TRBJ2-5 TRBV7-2 CASSLQKGEETQYF
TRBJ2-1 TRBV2 CASRWTSGDNEQFF
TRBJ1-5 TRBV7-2 CASSVSVQPQHF
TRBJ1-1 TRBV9 CASSGSPNTEAFF
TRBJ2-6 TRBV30 CAWQTGLPGANVLTF
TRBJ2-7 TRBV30 CAWFTPGTNYEQYF
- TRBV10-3 CATLSGSPDSSYEQYF
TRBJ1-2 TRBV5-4 CASSLDGTSGGYTF
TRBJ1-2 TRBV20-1 CSATAGRGYTF
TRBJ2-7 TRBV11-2 CASSLDRGYEQYF
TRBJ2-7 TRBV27 CASRARLAGGYEQYF
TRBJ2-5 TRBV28 CASSMIGQGEETQYF
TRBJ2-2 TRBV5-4 CASSLGRGGATGELFF
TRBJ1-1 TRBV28 CASSIQENTEAFF